A single sample gave rise to the 14 T cell receptor beta chains below, sequenced in a study of cytomegalovirus exposure and HLA in healthy donors. The PCR was carried out with 60 Vbeta primers and 13 Jbeta primers. Generated by immunoSEQ multiplex PCR, the TCRdb table keeps only in-frame clones and is missing some. The repertoire holds about 130,000 clones, about four fifths seen once, with about 4.9% in the top ten. Sequenced sample: PBMCs. These receptors all come from a young man in good health.

This rearrangement joins TRBV28 to TRBJ1-1; D not certain. CDR1 MDHEN and CDR2 SYDVKM come from the germline V gene. This CDR3 comprises 12 residues. V was cut by 5 bases and J by 10 bases, with 14 bases left in between. The CDR3 protein is CASSPAEGRAFF. In nucleotides, the CDR3 is TGTGCCAGCAGTCCGGCCGAGGGAAGAGCTTTCTTT.

This sequence joins TRBV28 and TRBJ2-7, with 8 bases lining up with TRBD2. CDR1 MDHEN and CDR2 SYDVKM come from the germline V gene. This CDR3 spans 15 amino acids. V gave up 3 bases and J gave up 4 bases; unmatched junction bases: 8. The CDR3 reads CASSFSGRAPYEQYF. In nucleotides, the CDR3 is TGTGCCAGCAGTTTCAGCGGGAGAGCCCCTTACGAGCAGTACTTC. Full variable domain (remainder filled in from reference TRBV28 and TRBJ2-7): DVKVTQSSRYLVKRTGEKVFLECVQDMDHENMFWYRQDPGLGLRLIYFSYDVKMKEKGDIPEGYSVSREKKERFSLILESASTNQTSMYLCASSFSGRAPYEQYFGPGTRLTVT.

The chain is built from TRBV7-6 and TRBJ2-7; TRBD2 aligns across 11 bases. The CDR3 covers 15 residues. With V trimmed by 4 bases and J by 1 base, 3 bases remained unmatched. CDR1 SGHVS and CDR2 FNYEAQ come from the germline V gene. This CDR3 is CASSSLAGGSYEQYF. Here the CDR3 DNA reads TGTGCCAGCAGCTCCCTAGCGGGGGGTTCCTACGAGCAGTACTTC.

J is TRBJ2-7 and V is TRBV6-1, with TRBD2 identical over 10 bases. Trimming removed 1 base from V and 2 bases from J; junction bases left unmatched: 2. The CDR3 is 15 residues long. Looked up from germline, CDR1 is MNHNS and CDR2 is SASEGT. CDR3 protein: CASSEDLAGAYEQYF. CDR3 coding DNA: TGTGCCAGCAGTGAAGATCTAGCGGGAGCCTACGAGCAGTACTTC.

V and J are TRBV5-4 and TRBJ2-3, with D possibly matching TRBD2 (5 bases). The V and J ends lost 4 bases and 0 bases respectively, with 15 bases between them. Germline CDR1 reads SGHNT; CDR2 reads YYREEE (reference sequence). This CDR3 is built from 16 residues. CDR3 DNA sequence: TGTGCCAGCAGCCTCCCGGGTGGGAGCAGCACAGATACGCAGTATTTT. Protein sequence: CASSLPGGSSTDTQYF.

The rearrangement joins TRBV19 to TRBJ1-4, with 9 nucleotides matching TRBD1. The CDR3 is 15 residues long. CDR1 is LNHDA and CDR2 is SQIVND in the germline V gene (reference sequence). V lost 8 bases, J lost 5 bases, and 9 bases stayed unmatched. CDR3 nucleotides: TGTGCCAGTTATTTCCCCGGGACAGGGAATGAAAAACTGTTTTTT. This translates into CASYFPGTGNEKLFF.

The V and J genes are TRBV18 and TRBJ1-3; tentatively, D is TRBD1 (5 bases). The CDR3 totals 16 residues. V was clipped by 3 bases and J by 4 bases, with 16 bases between them. From germline, CDR1 is KGHSH and CDR2 LQKENI. In DNA, the CDR3 is TGTGCCAGCTCACCGCGGGGCCTGCTAGAAGGAAACACCATATATTTT. This encodes CASSPRGLLEGNTIYF.

This sequence joins TRBV4-1 and TRBJ2-1, with 7 bases aligning to TRBD2. The V gene's germline CDR1 is MGHRA and CDR2 YSYEKL. The CDR3 extends over 14 amino acids. V lost 4 bases, J lost 13 bases, and 13 bases stayed unmatched. The CDR3 sequence: CASSRALAELGQFF. The DNA of the CDR3 is TGCGCCAGCAGCCGGGCCCTAGCGGAGTTGGGACAGTTCTTC.

The chain couples TRBV5-1 to TRBJ2-7; weak D call: TRBD1 (6 bases). V was cut by 2 bases and J by 7 bases, with 16 bases left in between. From germline, CDR1 is SGHRS and CDR2 YFSETQ. The CDR3 runs 14 residues. CDR3 region: CASSFGTWEVEQYF. The CDR3, as DNA: TGCGCCAGCAGCTTCGGGACATGGGAAGTGGAGCAGTACTTC.

This clone has only one observation. The rearrangement uses TRBV9 and TRBJ2-1; perhaps TRBD2 as D (7 bases). Between the trimmed V and J ends, which lost 6 bases and 5 bases, there was a span of 18 bases. The CDR3 loop spans 15 amino acids. Germline V gene data show CDR1 as SGDLS and CDR2 as YYNGEE. The CDR3 DNA follows: TGTGCCAGCACCTTGGGGGCTAGCGGACACAATGAGCAGTTCTTC. Its protein product is CASTLGASGHNEQFF.

This clone was recorded once. The J gene is TRBJ2-5, the V gene TRBV28, with D tentatively TRBD1 (7 bases). Trimming stripped 5 bases from V and 3 bases from J, with 13 bases between. Per germline, CDR1 MDHEN and CDR2 SYDVKM. The CDR3 length is 14 residues. DNA of the CDR3: TGTGCCAGCAGTCAGGGGGGCCGGGAAGAGACCCAGTACTTC. Translation: CASSQGGREETQYF.

This clone was seen only a few times. The chain employs TRBV28 and TRBJ2-7; D might be TRBD1 (6 bases). From germline, CDR1 is MDHEN and CDR2 SYDVKM. Trimming took off 6 bases at V and 0 bases at J, with 18 bases between the two ends. CDR3 length: 16 residues. CDR3 in amino acids: CASRPTGWASSYEQYF. The DNA of the CDR3 is TGTGCCAGCAGACCCACAGGGTGGGCTAGCTCCTACGAGCAGTACTTC.

This chain joins TRBV27 and TRBJ2-7; 8 nucleotides match TRBD1. V trimming: 5 bases; J trimming: 3 bases; junction bases outside the gene matches: 9. The CDR3 loop spans 15 amino acids. The germline V gene encodes CDR1 MNHEY and CDR2 SMNVEV (reference sequence). The DNA of the CDR3 is TGTGCCAGCAGTCCCCAGCCAGGGGGCATCTACGAGCAGTACTTC. Protein: CASSPQPGGIYEQYF.

This chain connects TRBV6-6 to TRBJ1-2, with D unclear. V was cut by 2 bases and J by 8 bases, with 18 bases left in between. Germline V gives CDR1 MNHNY, CDR2 SVGAGI (reference sequence). CDR3 length: 15 amino acids. Here the CDR3 reads CASSYTGVELRGYTF. DNA of the CDR3: TGTGCCAGCAGTTACACGGGTGTTGAATTACGCGGCTACACCTTC.